This T cell receptor (beta chain) was recovered during a study of cytomegalovirus exposure and HLA in healthy donors. The PCR had 60 Vbeta and 13 Jbeta primers. Profiling relied on immunoSEQ multiplex PCR, and the TCRdb table lists in-frame clones only, not all of them. The sample has some 180,000 clones, 73% seen once. A remark on this clone: What it recognizes is unknown.

Study-level results: A cluster of highly shared sequence variants was likely a sequencing artifact.

Per germline, CDR1 LNHDA and CDR2 SQIVND (reference sequence). This CDR3 comprises 13 residues. V lost 6 bases to trimming and J lost 2 bases, with 5 bases between them. The sample consisted of PBMCs. The receptor was derived from a young woman in good health and CMV-seropositive. This rearrangement joins TRBV19 to TRBJ2-6, with unresolved D. The CDR3 DNA follows: TGTGCCAGTAGACTCGCTGGGGCCAACGTCCTGACTTTC. Translating gives CASRLAGANVLTF.